These 31 T cell receptor beta chains were all obtained from the same sample, sequenced in a study of glioma-infiltrating T cells. The iRepertoire nested amplicon-rescue multiplex PCR amplified TCR alpha and beta CDR3s from RNA. TCRdb re-analysed the multiplex PCR reads in MiXCR, keeping a single row per CDR3 protein. The sample lists around 90,000 distinct CDR3 sequences, 35% to 45% occurring once. The sample comprised glioma tissue, nonneoplastic brain tissue, or PBMCs (not recorded which). These receptors were taken from a human donor with low-grade glioma or glioblastoma, undergoing nonglioma brain surgery, or in good health (not recorded which).

The sample holds many counts of this clonotype. V is TRBV4-1 and J is TRBJ2-3; 8 bases map to TRBD2. This CDR3 is 15 amino acids long. V lost 0 bases, J lost 1 base, and 0 bases stayed unmatched. In germline, CDR1 is MGHRA, CDR2 YSYEKL. Here the CDR3 DNA reads TGCGCCAGCAGCCAAGAAGCGGGGGGCACAGATACGCAGTATTTT. Protein sequence: CASSQEAGGTDTQYF.

This clonotype was seen many times. The chain joins TRBV12-3 or TRBV12-4 to TRBJ2-7; 9 bases map to TRBD1. V was clipped by 6 bases and J by 6 bases; unmatched bases: 12. The length of the CDR3 is 15 residues. The CDR3, as DNA: TGTGCCAGCAGCCAGTACCGGGACAGGGCGTCCGAGCAGTACTTC. It specifies CASSQYRDRASEQYF.

Of note for this clonotype: A single base separates this from a much larger clone, so it may be a read error. The J gene is TRBJ1-1, the V gene TRBV5-1; D ambiguous. This CDR3 contains 14 residues. Per germline, CDR1 SGHRS and CDR2 YFSETQ. The CDR3 sequence: CAISLDGMNTEAFF. CDR3 bases: TGCGCCATCAGCTTGGACGGCATGAACACTGAAGCTTTCTTT. Filled out from reference TRBV5-1 and TRBJ1-1, the complete variable domain reads KAGVTQTPRYLIKTRGQQVTLSCSPISGHRSVSWYQQTPGQGLQFLFEYFSETQRNKGNFPGRFSGRQFSNSRSEMNVSTLELGDSALYLCAISLDGMNTEAFFGQGTRLTVV.

In the case of this clonotype: The DNA is omitted, as the CDR3 cannot be located on it reliably, and the CDR3 follows TCRdb's listing. This chain links TRBV6-5 with TRBJ2-2; the table names TRBD1, a call not compared with the DNA. The CDR3 has 23 amino acids, counting both end residues. Germline CDR1 is MNHEY and CDR2 is SVGAGI. The CDR3 protein is CASSYSVRGYEQYFGPAYGELFF.

Ten or more counts support this clonotype. This chain links TRBV5-6 with TRBJ2-5; D is unclear. Per germline, CDR1 SGHDT and CDR2 YYEEEE. V dropped 5 bases and J dropped 4 bases, with 12 bases sitting between them. CDR3 size: 13 residues. This CDR3 is CASSLRTPETQYF. CDR3 in DNA: TGTGCCAGCAGTCTTCGTACACCAGAGACCCAGTACTTC.

This sequence joins TRBV5-1 and TRBJ2-5, with D unresolved. The CDR3 totals 13 residues. The germline V gene encodes CDR1 SGHRS and CDR2 YFSETQ. Between the trimmed V and J ends, which lost 4 bases and 4 bases, there was a span of 11 bases. The DNA of the CDR3 is TGCGCCAGCAGCCCGATGTCCCTAGAGACCCAGTACTTC. Its translation is CASSPMSLETQYF.

This clonotype was detected many times. The chain carries TRBV20-1 and TRBJ2-5; tentative D call: TRBD1 (5 bases). Germline V gene lookup returns CDR1 DFQATT and CDR2 SNEGSKA (reference sequence). The germline V and J ends were trimmed by 6 bases and 1 base, with 18 bases remaining between them. CDR3 length equals 15 residues. The CDR3 reads CSAVALQGIQETQYF. CDR3 DNA sequence: TGCAGTGCGGTAGCCCTTCAGGGAATCCAAGAGACCCAGTACTTC.

The rearrangement uses TRBV6-1 and TRBJ2-7, with 9 positions matching TRBD1. This CDR3 comprises 15 residues. The V gene end was trimmed by 6 bases and the J gene end by 2 bases; junction bases not matched to a gene: 8. The germline CDR1 and CDR2 sequences are MNHNS and SASEGT. CDR3 DNA sequence: TGTGCCAGCAGGTCACCGGGACAGGGCGCCTACGAGCAGTACTTC. As protein: CASRSPGQGAYEQYF.

As regards this clonotype: Since a much larger clone is just one base distant, this may be a read error. CDR3 sequence: CSVDTGSGQPQHF. The CDR3 nucleotides are TGCAGCGTGGATACAGGGTCCGGTCAGCCCCAGCATTTT. V gene TRBV29-1 combines with J gene TRBJ1-5; TRBD1 is a possible D gene (6 bases). V was clipped by 6 bases and J by 6 bases, with 15 bases between them. Germline values: CDR1 SQVTM, CDR2 ANQGSEA. This CDR3 region has 13 residues.

The table lists this clonotype with many counts. The CDR3 DNA follows: TGTGCCAGCAGAATCCCCTTAGGTAGCAATCAGCCCCAGCATTTT. Residues: CASRIPLGSNQPQHF. The V gene is TRBV28, the J gene TRBJ1-5; no clear D gene. Germline V lookup: CDR1 MDHEN, CDR2 SYDVKM. Trimming stripped 6 bases from V and 0 bases from J, with 12 bases between. This CDR3 has 15 residues. Based on the CDR3 plus reference TRBV28 and TRBJ1-5, the full variable domain is DVKVTQSSRYLVKRTGEKVFLECVQDMDHENMFWYRQDPGLGLRLIYFSYDVKMKEKGDIPEGYSVSREKKERFSLILESASTNQTSMYLCASRIPLGSNQPQHFGDGTRLSIL.

J is TRBJ2-5 and V is TRBV6-1; D uncertain. CDR1 MNHNS and CDR2 SASEGT come from the germline V gene. Deletions cut 2 bases from V and 2 bases from J, with 6 bases between. CDR3 length: 13 residues. This CDR3 is CASSEIEQETQYF. The DNA for the CDR3 is TGTGCCAGCAGTGAAATTGAGCAAGAGACCCAGTACTTC.

This clonotype was observed many times. The chain recombines TRBV20-1 with TRBJ2-3; 7 bases agree with TRBD1. Trimming took 0 bases from V and 0 from J; bases not matched to a gene: 0. CDR1 and CDR2 from the germline V gene are DFQATT and SNEGSKA (reference sequence). This CDR3 region has 14 residues. The CDR3 DNA sequence: TGCAGTGCTAGAGAACAGGGGAGCACAGATACGCAGTATTTT. It specifies CSAREQGSTDTQYF.

On this clonotype: One end of the junction does not line up with germline, which may come from a read error. The chain combines TRBV6-2 or TRBV6-3 with TRBJ1-1, with TRBD1 matching over 8 bases. The CDR3 is made up of 17 amino acids. Germline values: CDR1 MNHEY, CDR2 SVGEGT. This CDR3 is CASSNPAGGPLNTEAFF. The CDR3 DNA is TGTGCCAGCAGTAACCCCGCAGGGGGCCCCTTGAACACTGAAGCTTTCTTC.

This clonotype occurred many times. The chain recombines TRBV2 with TRBJ2-3, with D possibly TRBD2 on 6 matching bases. This CDR3 contains 15 residues. The germline V gene has CDR1 SNHLY and CDR2 FYNNEI. V shed 1 base and J shed 1 base, with 9 bases lying between them. CDR3 protein: CASSEGPSGTDTQYF. CDR3 coding DNA: TGTGCCAGCAGTGAAGGGCCTAGCGGCACAGATACGCAGTATTTT.

This clonotype was seen at least ten times. This chain links TRBV12-3 or TRBV12-4 with TRBJ1-5, with a possible D match to TRBD1 (6 bases). The CDR3 totals 14 residues. Trimming removed 2 bases at V and 3 bases at J, with 8 bases between. The CDR3 region is CASSLSGANQPQHF. CDR3 bases: TGTGCCAGCAGTTTATCGGGGGCCAATCAGCCCCAGCATTTT.

V usage is TRBV24-1 and J usage is TRBJ2-7, with D possibly matching TRBD2 (5 bases). Per the germline V gene, CDR1 is KGHDR and CDR2 is SFDVKD. The CDR3 is 13 amino acids. V lost 4 bases to trimming and J lost 6 bases, with 12 bases between them. CDR3 protein: CATSESARGEQYF. CDR3 DNA: TGTGCCACCAGTGAATCCGCTCGGGGCGAGCAGTACTTC.

The genes are TRBV6-2 or TRBV6-3 and TRBJ2-5; D gene ambiguous. V lost 3 bases, J lost 5 bases, and 7 bases lay in between. This CDR3 has 12 amino acids. Germline CDR1 and CDR2: MNHEY and SVGEGT. This chain's CDR3 is CASSYRAETQYF. CDR3 nucleotides: TGTGCCAGCAGTTATCGAGCGGAGACCCAGTACTTC.

This clonotype was counted many times. The V and J genes are TRBV18 and TRBJ2-5; D not certain. Germline V gives CDR1 KGHSH, CDR2 LQKENI. The V and J ends lost 4 bases and 7 bases respectively, with 13 bases between them. This CDR3 has 13 amino acids. The chain's CDR3 is CASSQDLLGTQYF. The CDR3 bases are TGTGCCAGCTCACAGGACCTCTTGGGGACCCAGTACTTC.

A remark on this clonotype: A junction end diverges from the germline sequence, so it may reflect a read error. The chain recombines TRBV6-2 or TRBV6-3 with TRBJ1-5, with 8 nucleotides matching TRBD1. Germline assignment: CDR1 MNHEY and CDR2 SVGEGT. The CDR3 is made up of 14 amino acids. CDR3 coding DNA: TGTGCCAGCAGAGCGGGACAGGTAAATCAGCCCCATCATTTT. This gives the protein CASRAGQVNQPHHF.

For this clonotype: Being one base from a much bigger clone, this may be a read error. Without the conserved terminal phenylalanine or tryptophan, this CDR3 likely stems from a read error. Because the CDR3's place on the DNA is in doubt, the DNA is left out and the CDR3 is given as listed by TCRdb. V usage is TRBV20-1 and J usage is TRBJ1-1; whether TRBD1, the table's D call, matches the DNA was not checked. Both ends counted, the CDR3 spans 10 residues. The germline gives CDR1 DFQATT, CDR2 SNEGSKA (reference sequence). Here the CDR3 reads CGASVGKSFL.

This clonotype was detected many times. V gene TRBV7-2 combines with J gene TRBJ1-4; 9 bases map to TRBD1. The trim removed 0 bases at V and 5 bases at J, leaving 4 bases unmatched. Germline V CDR1 and CDR2: SGHTA, FQGNSA. There are 16 residues in the CDR3. CDR3 protein: CASSLAGTGRNEKLFF. The DNA of the CDR3 is TGTGCCAGCAGCTTAGCCGGGACAGGGAGGAATGAAAAACTGTTTTTT.

The chain links TRBV28 to TRBJ2-7, with 9 bases matching TRBD1. The CDR3 has 13 amino acids. Germline V gene sequence: CDR1 MDHEN, CDR2 SYDVKM. Unmatched junction bases numbered 3, after V lost 5 bases and J lost 4 bases. The DNA of the CDR3 is TGTGCCAGCAGTGGGGACAGGGAGTACGAGCAGTACTTC. Its protein is CASSGDREYEQYF.

In this sample, this clonotype turned up many times. The chain has TRBV5-1 and TRBJ2-3, with 9 nucleotides matching TRBD1. Germline CDR1 SGHRS, CDR2 YFSETQ. Germline trimming cut 3 bases from V and 4 bases from J; bases unmatched to any gene: 3. The length of the CDR3 is 14 residues. The CDR3 region is CASSWGQGADTQYF. CDR3 nucleotides: TGCGCCAGCAGCTGGGGACAGGGCGCAGATACGCAGTATTTT. The full variable domain, in which reference TRBV5-1 and TRBJ2-3 provide the parts outside the CDR3, is KAGVTQTPRYLIKTRGQQVTLSCSPISGHRSVSWYQQTPGQGLQFLFEYFSETQRNKGNFPGRFSGRQFSNSRSEMNVSTLELGDSALYLCASSWGQGADTQYFGPGTRLTVL.

Concerning this clonotype: A much larger clone lies a single base off, so this may be a read error. The gene calls are TRBV5-1 and TRBJ2-1; a weak D match, TRBD1 (6 bases). Germline values: CDR1 SGHRS, CDR2 YFSETQ. The CDR3 length is 18 residues. The chain's CDR3 is CASSSDSLGLGSCNEQFF. CDR3 nucleotide sequence: TGCGCCAGCAGCTCGGACAGTTTAGGGCTAGGGTCCTGCAATGAGCAGTTCTTC.

This clonotype came up once. The conserved phenylalanine or tryptophan normally closing the CDR3 is absent here, so this likely arose from a read error. The chain employs TRBV5-1 and TRBJ2-1; 7 bases align to TRBD2. This CDR3 contains 15 residues. Trimming cost V 1 base and J 4 bases; bases outside gene matches: 5. CDR1 and CDR2 from the germline V gene are SGHRS and YFSETQ. CDR3 region: CASSLQRGGYNEQFL. The DNA for the CDR3 is TGCGCCAGCAGCTTGCAGCGGGGAGGATACAATGAGCAGTTCTTA.

This clonotype was seen a few times. Given a much more abundant clone one base away, this may be a read error. The chain links TRBV7-2 to TRBJ2-7; 9 nucleotides match TRBD2. The J segment lost 2 bases and the V segment lost 0 bases, leaving 2 bases of the junction unmatched. The germline V gene has CDR1 SGHTA and CDR2 FQGNSA. CDR3 length: 15 amino acids. The CDR3 DNA reads TGTGCCAGCAGCTTAGCGGGCGGGAGGGCCTACGAGCAGTACTTC. This gives the protein CASSLAGGRAYEQYF. The whole variable domain, filled in from reference TRBV7-2 and TRBJ2-7, reads GAGVSQSPSNKVTEKGKDVELRCDPISGHTALYWYRQSLGQGLEFLIYFQGNSAPDKSGLPSDRFSAERTGGSVSTLTIQRTQQEDSAVYLCASSLAGGRAYEQYFGPGTRLTVT.

At least ten counts were recorded for this clonotype. The chain carries TRBV28 and TRBJ1-6; maybe TRBD1 (5 bases). This CDR3 is 15 amino acids long. The V gene lost 5 bases and the J gene lost 6 bases, with 14 bases spanning the gap. Germline values: CDR1 MDHEN, CDR2 SYDVKM. CDR3 in amino acids: CASSIETGPNSPLHF. CDR3 bases: TGTGCCAGCAGTATCGAGACGGGGCCTAATTCACCCCTCCACTTT.

A note on this clonotype: This likely comes from a read error, as the CDR3 has no conserved phenylalanine or tryptophan at its end. The chain carries TRBV20-1 and TRBJ1-1; tentative D call: TRBD1 (5 bases). This CDR3 spans 13 amino acids. Germline lookup yields CDR1 DFQATT and CDR2 SNEGSKA (reference sequence). Trimming removed 6 bases at V and 4 bases at J, with 15 bases between. The CDR3 DNA follows: TGCAGTGCCTACACCAGGGCTGGCACTGAAGCTTTCTTA. Protein sequence: CSAYTRAGTEAFL.

V and J are TRBV12-3 or TRBV12-4 and TRBJ2-7; D perhaps matches TRBD1 (5 bases). The CDR3 is made up of 15 amino acids. With 6 bases removed from V and 5 bases from J, the gap between germline ends came to 20 bases. DNA for the CDR3: TGTGCCAGCAGCAAACGGAGCGTAGGGGCTAACGAGCAGTACTTC. Translation: CASSKRSVGANEQYF.

This clonotype was detected many times. The J gene is TRBJ2-6, the V gene TRBV28; 7 nucleotides line up with TRBD1. CDR3 length: 15 amino acids. With V trimmed by 8 bases and J by 4 bases, 8 bases remained unmatched. From germline, CDR1 is MDHEN and CDR2 SYDVKM. CDR3 bases: TGTGCCAGCGCCGGACAGGTCTCCGGGGCCAACGTCCTGACTTTC. This encodes CASAGQVSGANVLTF.

This clonotype came up many times. The chain links TRBV6-1 to TRBJ1-1; D not certain. The CDR3 consists of 14 residues. CDR1 and CDR2 from the germline V gene are MNHNS and SASEGT. V was pared by 4 bases and J by 0 bases, with 9 bases between. CDR3 bases: TGTGCCAGCAGTGCAAGGTCGATGAACACTGAAGCTTTCTTT. The encoded protein is CASSARSMNTEAFF.